This TCR beta chain comes out of a study of blood T cell repertoires in COVID-19. The wider study: There were acute and convalescent COVID-19 samples, and they came from the United States, Italy and Spain. Sample material is recorded as cDNA or gDNA derived from T cells, B-cell-depleted T cells, or PBMCs.

The ends were cut back, 3 bases at V and 7 bases at J, with 12 bases in the middle. This CDR3 comprises 13 residues. The assay was immunoSEQ multiplex PCR, and TCRdb's table has in-frame clones only and misses some. The data hold 25,000 to 30,000 clones, with around 92% observed a single time. The chain couples TRBV12-3 or TRBV12-4 to TRBJ1-1; D is possibly TRBD1 (6 bases). The TCR was taken from a man aged 50-59 years with active COVID-19. The specimen sequenced was peripheral blood. CDR3 sequence reads: CASSFWGLGEAFF. DNA of the CDR3: TGTGCCAGCAGTTTCTGGGGGCTTGGTGAAGCTTTCTTT.